This T cell receptor beta chain is from a study of beta chain features in type 1 diabetes. Findings of the study overall: For patients, the naive, central memory and Treg TCRB repertoires appeared more alike than for healthy donors.

This clone turned up a few times. Its target is unknown. Investigators reverse transcribed all isolated RNA, so they sequenced expressed TCRB transcripts. Profiling relied on immunoSEQ multiplex PCR, and the TCRdb table lists in-frame clones only, not all of them. Found here are a few hundred thousand clones, roughly a fifth of them singletons; the top ten hold around 0.044%. V lost 5 bases, J lost 4 bases, and 1 base stayed unmatched. The germline V gene encodes CDR1 GTSNPN and CDR2 SVGIG (reference sequence). The CDR3 has 13 residues. The J gene is TRBJ2-5, the V gene TRBV30, with 13 bases lining up with TRBD2. Source material: naive CD4+ T cells from blood. The TCR was taken from a woman in her late teens or twenties in good health. The CDR3 DNA reads TGTGCCTGGGGACTAGCGGGAGTAGAGACCCAGTACTTC. As protein: CAWGLAGVETQYF.